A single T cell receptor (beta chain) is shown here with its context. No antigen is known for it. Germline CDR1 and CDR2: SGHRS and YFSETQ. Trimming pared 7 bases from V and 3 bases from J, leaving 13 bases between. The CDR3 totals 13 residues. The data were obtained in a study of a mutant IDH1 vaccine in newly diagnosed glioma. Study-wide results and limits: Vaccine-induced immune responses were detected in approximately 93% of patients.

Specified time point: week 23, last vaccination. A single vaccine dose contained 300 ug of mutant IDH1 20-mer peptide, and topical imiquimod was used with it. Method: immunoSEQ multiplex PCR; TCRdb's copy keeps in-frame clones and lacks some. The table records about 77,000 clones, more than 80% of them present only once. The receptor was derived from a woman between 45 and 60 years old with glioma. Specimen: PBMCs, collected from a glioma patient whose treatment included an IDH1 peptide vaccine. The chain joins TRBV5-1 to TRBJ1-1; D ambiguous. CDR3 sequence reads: CASGSDGDTEAFF. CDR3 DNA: TGCGCCAGCGGTTCGGACGGAGACACTGAAGCTTTCTTT.